The rows below give T cell receptor beta chains drawn from one sample of a study of cytomegalovirus exposure and HLA in healthy donors. Method: immunoSEQ multiplex PCR; TCRdb's copy keeps in-frame clones and lacks some. This sample has fewer than 90,000 clones, with around 74% found just once. Sequences were obtained from PBMCs. The receptor set was obtained from a man aged 25-45 years in good health and CMV-seropositive. CDR3s include the opening cysteine and the closing phenylalanine or tryptophan. A D gene is named only where the DNA matches it firmly. A clone size is listed for some rows: how often the clone was seen (once, few, many), or a class if it is expanded.

j_gene,abundance,v_gene,d_gene,CDR3nt,CDR3aa
TRBJ2-5,NA,TRBV14,NA,TGTGCCAGCAGCCAAGGGGGCGCGTTAGCTAAAGAGACCCAGTACTTC,CASSQGGALAKETQYF
TRBJ2-1,NA,TRBV7-2,TRBD2,TGTGCCAGCAGCTTCCAGCGGGGGTACGGTGAGCAGTTCTTC,CASSFQRGYGEQFF
TRBJ1-2,NA,TRBV5-1,TRBD1,TGCGCCAGCAGCTGGGGACAGGGGGCGCCGTTAAGTGGCTACACCTTC,CASSWGQGAPLSGYTF
TRBJ2-2,NA,TRBV6-6,NA,TGTGCCAGCAGTTACTCGGCAACCTCCACCGGGGAGCTGTTTTTT,CASSYSATSTGELFF
TRBJ2-1,NA,TRBV19,TRBD1,TGTGCCAGTAGCCTGGGACAGGGAAGCGCCAATGAGCAGTTCTTC,CASSLGQGSANEQFF
TRBJ2-1,NA,TRBV27,TRBD1,TGTGCCAGCTTCCCGACAGGGACAAATGAGCAGTTCTTC,CASFPTGTNEQFF
TRBJ2-2,once,TRBV27,NA,TGTGCCAGCAGTTTATTTACTTGGGGGGACACCGGGGAGCTGTTTTTT,CASSLFTWGDTGELFF
TRBJ1-1,NA,TRBV6-6,NA,TGTGCCAGCAGACAGGGCAATGCGAACACTGAAGCTTTCTTT,CASRQGNANTEAFF
TRBJ1-2,NA,TRBV2,NA,TGTGCCAGCTCCCCACGGGGGGATCTACGGTTGGGCTACACCTTC,CASSPRGDLRLGYTF
TRBJ2-7,few,TRBV7-9,NA,TGTTCCAGCAGCTTAATAGGGGACGAGCAGTACTTC,CSSSLIGDEQYF
TRBJ2-5,NA,TRBV25-1,NA,TGTGCCAGCAGTGAATATGCCCAGGAGACCCAGTACTTC,CASSEYAQETQYF
TRBJ2-7,NA,TRBV7-8,NA,TGTGCCAGCAGCGGAGGGGGGGCTGGATACGAGCAGTACTTC,CASSGGGAGYEQYF
TRBJ2-7,NA,TRBV19,TRBD1,TGTGCCAGTAGTAAAGGACAGGGGGGCTTCTACGAGCAGTACTTC,CASSKGQGGFYEQYF
TRBJ2-3,NA,TRBV30,NA,TGTGCCTGGAGTATCGGCGGGGCGAACACAGATACGCAGTATTTT,CAWSIGGANTDTQYF
TRBJ1-3,few,TRBV2,NA,TGTGCCAGCCTTGGGACATCCTCTGGAAACACCATATATTTT,CASLGTSSGNTIYF
TRBJ2-5,NA,TRBV7-8,NA,TGTGCCAGCAGCTTAGCGACAGGCCAAGAGACCCAGTACTTC,CASSLATGQETQYF
TRBJ2-4,NA,TRBV30,NA,TGTGCCTGGAGTAAGGACTTGGCAGTAAACATTCAGTACTTC,CAWSKDLAVNIQYF
TRBJ2-7,NA,TRBV7-3,TRBD1,TGTGCCAGCAGCCAAAGGATCCGGACAGGGAAACTCCTACGCGAGCAGTACTTC,CASSQRIRTGKLLREQYF
TRBJ2-5,NA,TRBV11-3,TRBD1,TGTGCCAGCAGCTCGGGACAGGGTTCGGAGACCCAGTACTTC,CASSSGQGSETQYF
TRBJ2-1,NA,TRBV4-3,TRBD1,TGCGCCAGCAGCCAAGCGGCAGGGGGCGTCTATGAGCAGTTCTTC,CASSQAAGGVYEQFF
TRBJ2-1,NA,TRBV5-5,TRBD2,TGTGCCAGCAGCTTGGTAGCGGGATCCTACAATGAGCAGTTCTTC,CASSLVAGSYNEQFF
TRBJ2-1,NA,TRBV2,TRBD2,TGTGCCAGCAGTGAAGCGGGTTGGGGGGGAGTTAACAATGAGCAGTTCTTC,CASSEAGWGGVNNEQFF
TRBJ1-4,NA,TRBV5-1,TRBD1,TGCGCCAGCAGTTTAAAACGACAGGGAACTAATGAAAAACTGTTTTTT,CASSLKRQGTNEKLFF
TRBJ1-1,few,TRBV15,TRBD1,TGTGCCACCAGCACTCGGACAGGGGTGGGCACTGAAGCTTTCTTT,CATSTRTGVGTEAFF
TRBJ1-4,NA,TRBV4-1,TRBD1,TGCGCCAGCAGCGATATGACAGGGACTAATGAAAAACTGTTTTTT,CASSDMTGTNEKLFF
TRBJ2-3,NA,TRBV5-6,NA,TGTGCCAGCAGATTGAGGGGGGGGGCCACAGATACGCAGTATTTT,CASRLRGGATDTQYF
TRBJ2-7,once,TRBV18,TRBD2,TGTGCCAGCTCACCGGGCCAGGGCTCGGGGGGCGAGCAGTACTTC,CASSPGQGSGGEQYF
TRBJ2-3,NA,TRBV9,TRBD2,TGTGCCAGCAGCGCGGGGGACTATAGCACAGATACGCAGTATTTT,CASSAGDYSTDTQYF